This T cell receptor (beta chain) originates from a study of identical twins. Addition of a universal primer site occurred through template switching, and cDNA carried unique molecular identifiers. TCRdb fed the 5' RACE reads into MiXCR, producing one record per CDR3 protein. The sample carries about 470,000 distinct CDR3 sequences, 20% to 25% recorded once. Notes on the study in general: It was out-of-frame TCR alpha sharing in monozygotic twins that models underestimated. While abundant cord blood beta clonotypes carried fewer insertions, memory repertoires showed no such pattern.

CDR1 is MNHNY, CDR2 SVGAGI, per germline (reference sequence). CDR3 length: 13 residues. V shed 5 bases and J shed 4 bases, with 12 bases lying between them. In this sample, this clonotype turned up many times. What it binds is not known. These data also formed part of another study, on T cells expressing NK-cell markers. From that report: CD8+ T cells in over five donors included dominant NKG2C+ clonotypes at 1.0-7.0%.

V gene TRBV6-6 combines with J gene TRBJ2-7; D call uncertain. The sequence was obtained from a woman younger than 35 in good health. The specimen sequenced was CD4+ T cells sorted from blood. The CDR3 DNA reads TGTGCCAGCAGTCACCCTAGGGTTTACGAGCAGTACTTC. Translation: CASSHPRVYEQYF.